Listed below are T cell receptor beta chains from one sample, sequenced in a study of T cells after posttransplantation cyclophosphamide. TCRdb keeps only in-frame clones here, not all; method: immunoSEQ multiplex PCR. The specimen has 30,000 or so clones, none found just once. The sample taken for sequencing was PBMCs. The receptors were sampled from a woman aged 25 to 45 in good health and a related stem cell transplant donor. Both conserved end residues are part of each CDR3. D genes are given only for firm matches. Expanded clones get a size class; other rows say once, few or many, or leave the size out.

cdr3_length: 15; d_call: NA; v_call: TRBV6-2/TRBV6-3; clone_size: many; j_call: TRBJ1-1; cdr3_aa: CASSYSRFMNTEAFF; cdr3_nt: TGTGCCAGCAGTTACTCAAGGTTCATGAACACTGAAGCTTTCTTT
cdr3_length: 15; d_call: TRBD1; v_call: TRBV5-1; clone_size: few; j_call: TRBJ1-1; cdr3_aa: CASSLPQGAHTEAFF; cdr3_nt: TGCGCCAGCAGCTTACCTCAGGGGGCGCACACTGAAGCTTTCTTT
cdr3_length: 13; d_call: NA; v_call: TRBV14; clone_size: many; j_call: TRBJ2-7; cdr3_aa: CASRDYRDDEQYF; cdr3_nt: TGTGCCAGCAGGGATTACAGGGACGACGAGCAGTACTTC
cdr3_length: 16; d_call: NA; v_call: TRBV27; clone_size: many; j_call: TRBJ2-2; cdr3_aa: CASRKALLASTGELFF; cdr3_nt: TGTGCCAGCAGAAAAGCGCTTCTAGCTAGCACCGGGGAGCTGTTTTTT
cdr3_length: 15; d_call: NA; v_call: TRBV10-3; clone_size: many; j_call: TRBJ2-2; cdr3_aa: CAISESQTNTGELFF; cdr3_nt: TGTGCCATCAGTGAGTCACAGACGAACACCGGGGAGCTGTTTTTT
cdr3_length: 14; d_call: TRBD1; v_call: TRBV4-1; clone_size: many; j_call: TRBJ1-2; cdr3_aa: CASSQDRDRAGYTF; cdr3_nt: TGCGCCAGCAGCCAAGATCGCGACAGGGCTGGCTACACCTTC
cdr3_length: 13; d_call: NA; v_call: TRBV6-1; clone_size: many; j_call: TRBJ1-5; cdr3_aa: CASSEWRGQPQHF; cdr3_nt: TGTGCCAGCAGTGAGTGGAGGGGGCAGCCCCAGCATTTT
cdr3_length: 15; d_call: NA; v_call: TRBV28; clone_size: many; j_call: TRBJ2-7; cdr3_aa: CASSLLRQPSYEQYF; cdr3_nt: TGTGCCAGCAGTTTATTGAGACAGCCCTCCTACGAGCAGTACTTC
cdr3_length: 12; d_call: TRBD1; v_call: TRBV7-7; clone_size: many; j_call: TRBJ2-7; cdr3_aa: CASSPGTGPKYF; cdr3_nt: TGTGCCAGCAGCCCCGGGACAGGGCCCAAGTACTTC
cdr3_length: 12; d_call: NA; v_call: TRBV27; clone_size: many; j_call: TRBJ2-1; cdr3_aa: CASSTSYNEQFF; cdr3_nt: TGTGCCAGCAGCACCAGTTACAATGAGCAGTTCTTC
cdr3_length: 14; d_call: NA; v_call: TRBV5-6; clone_size: many; j_call: TRBJ2-1; cdr3_aa: CASSLSQGRNEQFF; cdr3_nt: TGTGCCAGCAGCTTGTCCCAGGGGAGGAATGAGCAGTTCTTC
cdr3_length: 13; d_call: NA; v_call: TRBV6-1; clone_size: many; j_call: TRBJ1-1; cdr3_aa: CASINREDTEAFF; cdr3_nt: TGTGCCAGCATAAACAGGGAGGACACTGAAGCTTTCTTT
cdr3_length: 13; d_call: NA; v_call: TRBV19; clone_size: many; j_call: TRBJ2-5; cdr3_aa: CASSIVSQETQYF; cdr3_nt: TGTGCCAGTAGTATCGTCAGCCAAGAGACCCAGTACTTC
cdr3_length: 15; d_call: TRBD2; v_call: TRBV12-3/TRBV12-4; clone_size: NA; j_call: TRBJ2-3; cdr3_aa: CASRHAGGQRGTQYF; cdr3_nt: TGTGCCAGCAGGCACGCGGGGGGGCAACGCGGTACGCAGTATTTT
cdr3_length: 16; d_call: TRBD1; v_call: TRBV18; clone_size: NA; j_call: TRBJ1-5; cdr3_aa: CASSPSTGTGKKPQHF; cdr3_nt: TGTGCCAGCTCACCAAGTACCGGGACAGGGAAAAAGCCCCAGCATTTT
cdr3_length: 16; d_call: NA; v_call: TRBV9; clone_size: few; j_call: TRBJ1-6; cdr3_aa: CASSSSQGIHNSPLHF; cdr3_nt: TGTGCCAGCAGCTCATCCCAGGGGATCCATAATTCACCCCTCCACTTT
cdr3_length: 15; d_call: TRBD2; v_call: TRBV27; clone_size: many; j_call: TRBJ2-3; cdr3_aa: CASSLEAGGPYTQYF; cdr3_nt: TGTGCCAGCAGTTTAGAAGCGGGGGGGCCGTATACGCAGTATTTT
cdr3_length: 15; d_call: TRBD2; v_call: TRBV12-3/TRBV12-4; clone_size: NA; j_call: TRBJ2-5; cdr3_aa: CASSLLAGPQETQYF; cdr3_nt: TGTGCCAGCAGTTTATTAGCGGGGCCACAAGAGACCCAGTACTTC
cdr3_length: 17; d_call: NA; v_call: TRBV4-2; clone_size: NA; j_call: TRBJ1-2; cdr3_aa: CASSQDLRHRTSYGYTF; cdr3_nt: TGTGCCAGCAGCCAAGACCTCCGCCACAGGACAAGCTATGGCTACACCTTC
cdr3_length: 12; d_call: TRBD2; v_call: TRBV6-5; clone_size: few; j_call: TRBJ2-3; cdr3_aa: CASGLAGRTQYF; cdr3_nt: TGTGCCAGTGGACTAGCGGGTAGGACGCAGTATTTT
cdr3_length: 17; d_call: TRBD1; v_call: TRBV5-1; clone_size: few; j_call: TRBJ2-3; cdr3_aa: CASSLGGTDPSTDTQYF; cdr3_nt: TGCGCCAGCAGCTTGGGGGGGACAGACCCTAGCACAGATACGCAGTATTTT
cdr3_length: 13; d_call: NA; v_call: TRBV6-2/TRBV6-3; clone_size: many; j_call: TRBJ1-1; cdr3_aa: CASSPTQNTEAFF; cdr3_nt: TGTGCCAGCAGTCCGACACAGAACACTGAAGCTTTCTTT
cdr3_length: 14; d_call: NA; v_call: TRBV23-1; clone_size: many; j_call: TRBJ1-2; cdr3_aa: CASSPRQANYGYTF; cdr3_nt: TGCGCCAGCAGCCCCCGACAGGCAAACTATGGCTACACCTTC
cdr3_length: 13; d_call: TRBD1; v_call: TRBV5-8; clone_size: many; j_call: TRBJ1-1; cdr3_aa: CASRGQGVTEAFF; cdr3_nt: TGTGCCAGCAGAGGACAGGGCGTCACTGAAGCTTTCTTT
cdr3_length: 14; d_call: NA; v_call: TRBV15; clone_size: few; j_call: TRBJ2-3; cdr3_aa: CATSMKGELDTQYF; cdr3_nt: TGTGCCACCAGCATGAAAGGGGAACTAGATACGCAGTATTTT
cdr3_length: 13; d_call: NA; v_call: TRBV10-3; clone_size: many; j_call: TRBJ1-5; cdr3_aa: CAISGQDNQPQHF; cdr3_nt: TGTGCCATCAGCGGTCAGGACAATCAGCCCCAGCATTTT
cdr3_length: 16; d_call: TRBD1; v_call: TRBV7-9; clone_size: few; j_call: TRBJ1-2; cdr3_aa: CASSLWNWTGSYGYTF; cdr3_nt: TGTGCCAGCAGCTTATGGAACTGGACAGGTTCCTATGGCTACACCTTC